The next 21 T cell receptor beta chains were all read from a single sample in a study of regulatory T cells in long-lasting Graves disease (dated by TCRdb to about 2021). Libraries were prepared through multiplex PCR. Instrument on record: Illumina HiSeq 4000. TCR beta libraries were built with iRepertoire HTBI primers and Arm-PCR amplification of CDR3 regions. TCRdb trimmed the raw reads at Q25, called clones with MiXCR and kept productive beta chains. Identical CDR3 proteins give one entry, which carries the most common genes and DNA. The sample includes about 540,000 distinct CDR3 sequences, with approximately 15% observed a single time. The top ten clones comprise 8% to 10% of the sample. This sample's time point label indicates: newly diagnosed GD, antithyroid drugs for less than 3 months. RNA was extracted from PBMCs in TRIzol for both TCR sequencing and RNA sequencing. These data are also associated with another study on T cells in Graves' hyperthyroidism and ophthalmopathy.

Material: peripheral blood mononuclear cells (PBMCs), obtained at new diagnosis, from a patient treated with antithyroid drugs. Source of these receptors: a man aged 30 to 39 with Graves disease. Donor details come from another sample of the same person, matched by shared clones.

This clonotype was found a few times. The J gene is TRBJ2-5, the V gene TRBV29-1; D may match TRBD1 or TRBD2 (6 bases each). Trimming shortened V by 4 bases and J by 11 bases, and 20 bases separated the two germline ends. The CDR3 covers 13 residues. Germline V gene sequence: CDR1 SQVTM, CDR2 ANQGSEA. CDR3 in DNA: TGCAGCGTTGTAGGGGGGACAATGAGGGAGCAGTACTTC. This gives the protein CSVVGGTMREQYF.

This sequence joins TRBV4-1 and TRBJ2-7; tentative D call: TRBD2 (6 bases). Germline values: CDR1 MGHRA, CDR2 YSYEKL. CDR3 size: 14 residues. Trimming took 1 base from V and 3 from J, leaving 10 bases between them. This CDR3 reads CASSQAGLNYEQYF. The CDR3, as DNA: TGCGCCAGCAGCCAAGCGGGACTCAACTACGAGCAGTACTTC.

This clonotype was detected ten times or more. The chain carries TRBV12-3 or TRBV12-4 and TRBJ1-5, with D perhaps TRBD1 (5 bases). The CDR3 spans 15 residues. V lost 3 bases, J lost 2 bases, and 11 bases lay in between. CDR3 in DNA: TGTGCCAGCAGTTTGAGGAGGGGCGGCAATCAGCCCCAGCATTTT. Protein: CASSLRRGGNQPQHF.

This clonotype was observed many times. The chain couples TRBV29-1 to TRBJ2-5; no clear D. CDR1 SQVTM and CDR2 ANQGSEA come from the germline V gene. The ends were cut back, 2 bases at V and 0 bases at J, with 10 bases in the middle. The CDR3 covers 14 residues. CDR3 bases: TGCAGCGTTGAAACCTACAAGTACCAAGAGACCCAGTACTTC. It codes for CSVETYKYQETQYF. Together with reference TRBV29-1 and TRBJ2-5, the CDR3 gives the full variable domain: SAVISQKPSRDICQRGTSLTIQCQVDSQVTMMFWYRQQPGQSLTLIATANQGSEATYESGFVIDKFPISRPNLTFSTLTVSNMSPEDSSIYLCSVETYKYQETQYFGPGTRLLVL.

This clonotype has at least ten counts. The chain uses TRBV6-9 and TRBJ2-3; D perhaps matches TRBD2 (6 bases). CDR1 MNHGY and CDR2 SVAAGI come from the germline V gene. The CDR3 extends over 16 amino acids. V lost 4 bases and J lost 2, with 16 bases in between. The CDR3 reads CASSLTSGGDTDTQYF. DNA for the CDR3: TGTGCCAGCAGTTTGACTAGTGGGGGAGACACAGATACGCAGTATTTT.

This clonotype came up many times. The chain has TRBV20-1 and TRBJ1-1; a possible D gene is TRBD1 (5 bases). The length of the CDR3 is 15 residues. CDR1 and CDR2 (germline): DFQATT, SNEGSKA (reference sequence). Between the trimmed V and J ends, which lost 5 bases and 11 bases, there was a span of 27 bases. The CDR3 bases are TGCAGTGCTCCCGAGTGGACACGCTTGGGGGGGGGGGCTTTCTTT. Translation: CSAPEWTRLGGGAFF.

This clonotype was counted many times. The chain is built from TRBV11-2 and TRBJ2-2; D is possibly TRBD1 (6 bases). The CDR3 has 14 residues. Germline assignment: CDR1 SGHAT and CDR2 FQNNGV. Trimming pared 0 bases from V and 6 bases from J, leaving 8 bases between. The CDR3 region is CASSLDRQAGELFF. CDR3 DNA: TGTGCCAGCAGCTTAGACCGACAGGCCGGGGAGCTGTTTTTT.

V gene TRBV30 combines with J gene TRBJ1-2; perhaps TRBD1 as D (5 bases). Germline CDR1 and CDR2: GTSNPN and SVGIG (reference sequence). The CDR3 is 13 amino acids. The CDR3 loop is CAWGSLANYGYTF. The CDR3 DNA reads TGTGCTTGGGGCAGTTTAGCTAACTATGGCTACACCTTC.

The sample holds many counts of this clonotype. The chain is built from TRBV12-3 or TRBV12-4 and TRBJ1-1; D is unresolved. Trimming stripped 6 bases from V and 6 bases from J, with 11 bases between. This CDR3 region has 12 residues. The CDR3 nucleotides are TGTGCCAGCAGGGAATTCGAGGCTGAAGCTTTCTTT. Residues: CASREFEAEAFF.

Of note for this clonotype: This clone may be a read error of a much larger clone one base away. CDR3 sequence reads: CASGETGTGGTEAFF. The CDR3 DNA follows: TGTGCCAGCGGTGAGACCGGGACAGGGGGCACTGAAGCTTTCTTT. J is TRBJ1-1 and V is TRBV6-1; TRBD1 aligns across 11 bases. The CDR3 totals 15 residues. Germline CDR1 is MNHNS and CDR2 is SASEGT.

This clonotype was counted between two and nine times. The chain couples TRBV20-1 to TRBJ2-2, with D maybe TRBD2 (6 bases). V was pared by 4 bases and J by 1 base, with 13 bases between. The CDR3 totals 15 residues. Germline-derived CDR1 and CDR2 are DFQATT and SNEGSKA (reference sequence). The CDR3: CSAKQAGGNTGELFF. CDR3 DNA: TGCAGTGCTAAACAAGCGGGTGGGAACACCGGGGAGCTGTTTTTT.

This clonotype was observed a few times. The J gene is TRBJ2-3, the V gene TRBV30; no definite D call. V shed 0 bases and J shed 2 bases, with 12 bases lying between them. Looked up from germline, CDR1 is GTSNPN and CDR2 is SVGIG (reference sequence). The CDR3 is 15 residues long. In DNA, the CDR3 is TGTGCCTGGAGTGTAGACCATCCTGTCACAGATACGCAGTATTTT. Protein: CAWSVDHPVTDTQYF.

The sample holds a few counts of this clonotype. The chain couples TRBV19 to TRBJ2-1; 8 bases match TRBD1. The CDR3 has 17 residues. The V and J ends lost 1 base and 0 bases, in that order; junction bases with no gene match: 5. Germline V lookup: CDR1 LNHDA, CDR2 SQIVND (reference sequence). The CDR3 coding sequence is TGTGCCAGTAGTATAGCAGGGACAGGAGTCTCCTACAATGAGCAGTTCTTC. This encodes CASSIAGTGVSYNEQFF.

This clonotype appeared many times. The rearrangement joins TRBV30 to TRBJ2-1; D not certain. Trimming took 2 bases from V and 4 from J, leaving 6 bases between them. The length of the CDR3 is 12 residues. Germline loops: CDR1 GTSNPN, CDR2 SVGIG (reference sequence). In DNA form, the CDR3 reads TGTGCCTGGAGTAAGACTTACAATGAGCAGTTCTTC. Residues: CAWSKTYNEQFF.

The chain combines TRBV19 with TRBJ1-4; D unclear. Deletions cut 3 bases from V and 5 bases from J, with 10 bases between. Germline-derived CDR1 and CDR2 are LNHDA and SQIVND (reference sequence). The CDR3 length is 14 residues. CDR3 sequence (DNA): TGTGCCAGTAGTATCGTAACTCTAAATGAAAAACTGTTTTTT. Its protein product is CASSIVTLNEKLFF. Full variable domain (remainder filled in from reference TRBV19 and TRBJ1-4): DGGITQSPKYLFRKEGQNVTLSCEQNLNHDAMYWYRQDPGQGLRLIYYSQIVNDFQKGDIAEGYSVSREKKESFPLTVTSAQKNPTAFYLCASSIVTLNEKLFFGSGTQLSVL.

This clonotype has a count of ten or more. The chain carries TRBV30 and TRBJ2-5; TRBD2 agrees at 10 bases. This CDR3 contains 15 residues. The junction had 8 bases not matched to a gene; V was cut back by 2 bases and J by 5 bases. The germline V gene encodes CDR1 GTSNPN and CDR2 SVGIG (reference sequence). The CDR3, as DNA: TGTGCCTGGAGTTTTCTAGCGGGAGTTGGGGAGACCCAGTACTTC. It encodes CAWSFLAGVGETQYF.

Remarks on this clonotype: This clone may be a read error of a much larger clone one base away. The chain recombines TRBV5-6 with TRBJ2-5; perhaps TRBD2 as D (6 bases). Trimming removed 4 bases at V and 3 bases at J, with 13 bases between. Germline CDR1 reads SGHDT; CDR2 reads YYEEEE. CDR3 size: 14 residues. CDR3 protein: CASSQNRGEETQYF. Written as DNA, the CDR3 is TGTGCCAGCAGCCAAAATCGCGGGGAAGAGACCCAGTACTTC.

This clonotype was counted only a few times. The V call is TRBV25-1, the J call TRBJ2-1; TRBD1 might be the D (6 bases). Trimming took 5 bases from V and 4 from J, leaving 18 bases between them. Germline loops: CDR1 MGHDK, CDR2 SYGVNS. The length of the CDR3 is 16 residues. The CDR3 DNA sequence: TGTGCCAGCAGTCCTCCCAGGACAGAAACATACAATGAGCAGTTCTTC. Amino acid sequence: CASSPPRTETYNEQFF.

This clonotype has a count of ten or more. The V gene is TRBV5-1, the J gene TRBJ2-1; 14 bases are shared with TRBD2. Germline CDR1 and CDR2: SGHRS and YFSETQ. V gave up 5 bases and J gave up 6 bases; unmatched junction bases: 7. This CDR3 spans 16 amino acids. The CDR3 DNA reads TGCGCCAGCAGAGAGACTAGCGGGAGGGTCGGCAATGAGCAGTTCTTC. It is translated as CASRETSGRVGNEQFF.

This clonotype occurred a few times. The chain joins TRBV5-4 to TRBJ2-1; D unclear. The V gene's germline CDR1 is SGHNT and CDR2 YYREEE (reference sequence). V was shortened by 0 bases and J by 0 bases, with 7 bases between the two germline ends. CDR3 length: 15 amino acids. The CDR3 DNA is TGTGCCAGCAGCTTGGACCCGACCTCCTACAATGAGCAGTTCTTC. Amino acids: CASSLDPTSYNEQFF.

This clonotype was counted only a few times. The chain has TRBV24-1 and TRBJ2-5, with unresolved D. CDR1 is KGHDR, CDR2 SFDVKD, per germline. V shed 4 bases and J shed 4 bases, with 18 bases lying between them. This CDR3 has 16 residues. The CDR3, as DNA: TGTGCCACCAGTGAGAAATTGACCCTCCGTGGAGAGACCCAGTACTTC. Encoded protein: CATSEKLTLRGETQYF.